This TCR beta chain was documented in a study of human T cells and chemical hapten exposure. Study-level information: From small differences in pooled library volume came most of the variation in per-sample TCR yields.

The time point is: pre-sensitization, week 0. The treatment here: therapeutic diphenylcyclopropenone sensitization with weekly scalp DPC. The library tagged individual cDNA molecules with unique molecular identifiers. TCRdb called the RACE reads again in MiXCR, with one record for every CDR3 protein. The table has 200,000 to 300,000 distinct CDR3 sequences, about 8.6% seen once. On this clonotype itself: Its matching antigen is unknown.

V trimming: 4 bases; J trimming: 3 bases; junction bases outside the gene matches: 6. This CDR3 contains 14 residues. From germline, CDR1 is LGHNA and CDR2 YSLEER. Overall study findings and caveats: Relative to control repertoires, expanded TCRs gave rise to significantly more large CDR3 similarity clusters. With DPC sensitization, TCRs exceeding 1 in 1000 frequency showed no change.

The receptor was derived from a woman in her thirties or forties with alopecia areata. Some clones in this sample may be carry-over from other donors' samples. The chain carries TRBV4-3 and TRBJ2-7, with 7 bases aligning to TRBD2. Sequenced material: whole blood, taken in connection with sensitization to the hapten diphenylcyclopropenone (DPC). DNA for the CDR3: TGCGCCAGCAGCCCCAGGGCTAGCGGCTACGAGCAGTACTTC. This codes for CASSPRASGYEQYF.